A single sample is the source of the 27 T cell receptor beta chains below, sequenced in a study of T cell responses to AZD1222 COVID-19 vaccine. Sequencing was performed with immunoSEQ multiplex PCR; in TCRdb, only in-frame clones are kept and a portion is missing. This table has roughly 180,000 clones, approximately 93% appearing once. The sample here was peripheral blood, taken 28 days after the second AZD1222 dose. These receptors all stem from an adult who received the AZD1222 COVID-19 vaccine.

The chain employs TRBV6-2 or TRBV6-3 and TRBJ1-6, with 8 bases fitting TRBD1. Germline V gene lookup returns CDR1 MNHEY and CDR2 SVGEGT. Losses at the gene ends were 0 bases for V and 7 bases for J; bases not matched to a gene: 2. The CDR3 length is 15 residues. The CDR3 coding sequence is TGTGCCAGCAGTTACTCGGACAGGGCCAATTCACCCCTCCACTTT. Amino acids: CASSYSDRANSPLHF.

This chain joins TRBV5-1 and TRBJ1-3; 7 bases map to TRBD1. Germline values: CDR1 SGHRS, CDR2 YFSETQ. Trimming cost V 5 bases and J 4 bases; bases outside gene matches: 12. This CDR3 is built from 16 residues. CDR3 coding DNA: TGCGCCAGCAGTCCCGACAGGGTCGGAGCCGGAAACACCATATATTTT. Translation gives CASSPDRVGAGNTIYF.

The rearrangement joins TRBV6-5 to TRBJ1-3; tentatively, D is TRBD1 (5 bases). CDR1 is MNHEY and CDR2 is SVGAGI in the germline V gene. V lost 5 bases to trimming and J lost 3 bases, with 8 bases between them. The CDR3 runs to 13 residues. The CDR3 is CASSRQHGNTIYF. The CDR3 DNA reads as TGTGCCAGCAGTAGACAGCATGGAAACACCATATATTTT.

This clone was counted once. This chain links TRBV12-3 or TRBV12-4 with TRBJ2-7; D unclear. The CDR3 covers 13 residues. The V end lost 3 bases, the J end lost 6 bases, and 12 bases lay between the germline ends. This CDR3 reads CASSFQRRTEQYF. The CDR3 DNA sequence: TGTGCCAGCAGTTTTCAAAGAAGAACCGAGCAGTACTTC.

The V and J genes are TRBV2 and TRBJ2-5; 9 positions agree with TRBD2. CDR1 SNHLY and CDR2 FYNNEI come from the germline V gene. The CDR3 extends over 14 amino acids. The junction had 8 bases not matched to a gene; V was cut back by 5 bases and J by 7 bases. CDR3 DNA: TGTGCCAGCAGTATAGGGCGGGAGGGGGTGACCCAGTACTTC. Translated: CASSIGREGVTQYF.

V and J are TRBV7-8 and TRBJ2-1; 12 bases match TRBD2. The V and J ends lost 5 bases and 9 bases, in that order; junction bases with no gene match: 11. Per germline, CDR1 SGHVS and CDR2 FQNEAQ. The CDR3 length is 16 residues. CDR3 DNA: TGTGCCAGCAGCCTTGGGACTAGCGGGTCTGGGGGTGAGCAGTTCTTC. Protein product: CASSLGTSGSGGEQFF.

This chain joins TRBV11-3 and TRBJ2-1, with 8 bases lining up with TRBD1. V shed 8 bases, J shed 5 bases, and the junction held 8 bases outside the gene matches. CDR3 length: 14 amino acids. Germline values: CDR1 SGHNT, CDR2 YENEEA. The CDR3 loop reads CASARGPNNNEQFF. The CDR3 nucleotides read TGTGCCAGCGCCAGGGGGCCTAATAACAATGAGCAGTTCTTC. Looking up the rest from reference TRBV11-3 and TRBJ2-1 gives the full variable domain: EAGVVQSPRYKIIEKKQPVAFWCNPISGHNTLYWYLQNLGQGPELLIRYENEEAVDDSQLPKDRFSAERLKGVDSTLKIQPAELGDSAVYLCASARGPNNNEQFFGPGTRLTVL.

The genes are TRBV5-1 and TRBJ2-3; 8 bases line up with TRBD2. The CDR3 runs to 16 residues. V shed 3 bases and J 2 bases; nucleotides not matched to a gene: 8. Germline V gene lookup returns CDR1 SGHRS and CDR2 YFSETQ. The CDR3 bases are TGCGCCAGCAGCTCGTACACGGGAGGGCCCACAGATACGCAGTATTTT. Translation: CASSSYTGGPTDTQYF.

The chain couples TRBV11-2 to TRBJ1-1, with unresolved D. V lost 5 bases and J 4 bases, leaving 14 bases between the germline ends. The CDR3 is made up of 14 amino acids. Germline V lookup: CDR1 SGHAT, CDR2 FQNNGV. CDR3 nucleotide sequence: TGTGCCAGCAGCCCGCGGCGGGGAATCACTGAAGCTTTCTTT. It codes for CASSPRRGITEAFF.

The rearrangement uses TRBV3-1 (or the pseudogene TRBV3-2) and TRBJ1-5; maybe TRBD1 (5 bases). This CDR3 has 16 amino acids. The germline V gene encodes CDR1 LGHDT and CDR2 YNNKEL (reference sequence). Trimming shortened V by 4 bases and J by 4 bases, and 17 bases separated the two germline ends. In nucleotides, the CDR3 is TGTGCCAGCAGCCCTTCTCAGGGATTCTTAAATCAGCCCCAGCATTTT. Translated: CASSPSQGFLNQPQHF.

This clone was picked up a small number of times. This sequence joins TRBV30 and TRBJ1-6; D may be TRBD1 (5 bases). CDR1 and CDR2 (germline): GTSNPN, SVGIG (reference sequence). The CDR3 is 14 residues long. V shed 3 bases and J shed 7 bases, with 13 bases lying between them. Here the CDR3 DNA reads TGTGCCTGGAGGGCCCAGGGCTGGAATTCACCCCTCCACTTT. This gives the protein CAWRAQGWNSPLHF.

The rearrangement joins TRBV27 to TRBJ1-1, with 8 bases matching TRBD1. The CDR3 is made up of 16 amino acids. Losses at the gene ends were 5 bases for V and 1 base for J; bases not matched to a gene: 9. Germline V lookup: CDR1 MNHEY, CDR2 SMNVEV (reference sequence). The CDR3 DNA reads TGTGCCAGCAGTCGTTACCGGGACAGGCCGAACACTGAAGCTTTCTTT. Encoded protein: CASSRYRDRPNTEAFF.

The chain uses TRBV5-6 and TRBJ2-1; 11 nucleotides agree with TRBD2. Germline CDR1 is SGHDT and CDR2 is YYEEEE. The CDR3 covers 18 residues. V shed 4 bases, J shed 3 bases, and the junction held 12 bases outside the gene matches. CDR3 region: CASSLQGSGRAFYNEQFF. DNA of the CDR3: TGTGCCAGCAGCCTACAGGGTAGCGGGAGGGCCTTCTACAATGAGCAGTTCTTC. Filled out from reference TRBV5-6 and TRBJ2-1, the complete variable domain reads DAGVTQSPTHLIKTRGQQVTLRCSPKSGHDTVSWYQQALGQGPQFIFQYYEEEERQRGNFPDRFSGHQFPNYSSELNVNALLLGDSALYLCASSLQGSGRAFYNEQFFGPGTRLTVL.

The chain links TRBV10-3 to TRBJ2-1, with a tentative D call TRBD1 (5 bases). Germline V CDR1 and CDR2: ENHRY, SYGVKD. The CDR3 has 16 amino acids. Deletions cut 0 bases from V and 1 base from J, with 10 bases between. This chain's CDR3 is CAISESRTSSYNEQFF. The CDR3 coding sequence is TGTGCCATCAGTGAGTCGAGGACAAGTTCCTACAATGAGCAGTTCTTC.

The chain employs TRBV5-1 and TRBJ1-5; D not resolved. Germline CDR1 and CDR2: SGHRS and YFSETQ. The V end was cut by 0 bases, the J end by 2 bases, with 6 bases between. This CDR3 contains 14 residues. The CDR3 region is CASSLDMGNQPQHF. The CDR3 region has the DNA TGCGCCAGCAGCTTGGATATGGGCAATCAGCCCCAGCATTTT.

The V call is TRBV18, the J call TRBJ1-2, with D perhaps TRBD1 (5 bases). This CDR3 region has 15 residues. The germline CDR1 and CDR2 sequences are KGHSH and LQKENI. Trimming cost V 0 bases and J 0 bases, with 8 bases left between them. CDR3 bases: TGTGCCAGCTCACCACCCCAGGGCCCTAACTATGGCTACACCTTC. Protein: CASSPPQGPNYGYTF.

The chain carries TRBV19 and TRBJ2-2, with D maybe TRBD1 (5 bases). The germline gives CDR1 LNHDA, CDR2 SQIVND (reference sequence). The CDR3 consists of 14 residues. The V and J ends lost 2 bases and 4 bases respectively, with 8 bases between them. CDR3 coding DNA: TGTGCCAGTAGTATACTTGGGGCCACCGGGGAGCTGTTTTTT. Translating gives CASSILGATGELFF. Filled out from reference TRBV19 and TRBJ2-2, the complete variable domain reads DGGITQSPKYLFRKEGQNVTLSCEQNLNHDAMYWYRQDPGQGLRLIYYSQIVNDFQKGDIAEGYSVSREKKESFPLTVTSAQKNPTAFYLCASSILGATGELFFGEGSRLTVL.

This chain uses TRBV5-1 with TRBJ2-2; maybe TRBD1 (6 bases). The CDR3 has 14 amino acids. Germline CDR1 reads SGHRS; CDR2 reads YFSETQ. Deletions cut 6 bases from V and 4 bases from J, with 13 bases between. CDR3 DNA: TGCGCCAGCACCTTTCACAGGGCCACCGGGGAGCTGTTTTTT. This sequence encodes CASTFHRATGELFF. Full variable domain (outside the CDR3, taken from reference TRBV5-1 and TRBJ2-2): KAGVTQTPRYLIKTRGQQVTLSCSPISGHRSVSWYQQTPGQGLQFLFEYFSETQRNKGNFPGRFSGRQFSNSRSEMNVSTLELGDSALYLCASTFHRATGELFFGEGSRLTVL.

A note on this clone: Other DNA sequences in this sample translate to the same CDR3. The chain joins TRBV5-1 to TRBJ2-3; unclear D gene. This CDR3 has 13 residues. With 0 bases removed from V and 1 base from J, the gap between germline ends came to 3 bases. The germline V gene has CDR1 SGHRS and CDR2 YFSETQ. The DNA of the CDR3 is TGCGCCAGCAGCTTGGATGGCACAGATACGCAGTATTTT. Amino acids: CASSLDGTDTQYF. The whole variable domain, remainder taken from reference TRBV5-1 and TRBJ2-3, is KAGVTQTPRYLIKTRGQQVTLSCSPISGHRSVSWYQQTPGQGLQFLFEYFSETQRNKGNFPGRFSGRQFSNSRSEMNVSTLELGDSALYLCASSLDGTDTQYFGPGTRLTVL.

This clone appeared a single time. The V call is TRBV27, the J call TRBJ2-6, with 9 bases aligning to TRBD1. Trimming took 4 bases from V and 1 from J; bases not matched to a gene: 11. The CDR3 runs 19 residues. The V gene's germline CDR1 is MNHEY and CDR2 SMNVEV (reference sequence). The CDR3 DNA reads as TGTGCCAGCAGTTCCCTACCGGGACAGGGACTATCTGGGGCCAACGTCCTGACTTTC. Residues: CASSSLPGQGLSGANVLTF.

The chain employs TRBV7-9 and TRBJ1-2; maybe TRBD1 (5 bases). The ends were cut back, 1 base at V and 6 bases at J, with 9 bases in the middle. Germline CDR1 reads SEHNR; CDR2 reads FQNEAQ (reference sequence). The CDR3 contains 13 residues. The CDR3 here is CASSLGQGDGYTF. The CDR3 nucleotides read TGTGCCAGCAGCTTAGGGCAGGGAGATGGCTACACCTTC.

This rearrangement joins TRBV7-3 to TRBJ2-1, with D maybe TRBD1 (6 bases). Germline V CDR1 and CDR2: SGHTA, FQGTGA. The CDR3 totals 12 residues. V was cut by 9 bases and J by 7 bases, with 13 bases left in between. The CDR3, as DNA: TGTGCCAGGAAGCTACAGGGAAATGAGCAGTTCTTC. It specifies CARKLQGNEQFF.

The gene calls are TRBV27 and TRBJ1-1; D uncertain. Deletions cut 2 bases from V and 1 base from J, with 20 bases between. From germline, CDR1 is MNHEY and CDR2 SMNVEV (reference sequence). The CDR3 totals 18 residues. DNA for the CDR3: TGTGCCAGCAGTTTACGAGGCGGTGTGGTAAGCTGGAACACTGAAGCTTTCTTT. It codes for CASSLRGGVVSWNTEAFF.

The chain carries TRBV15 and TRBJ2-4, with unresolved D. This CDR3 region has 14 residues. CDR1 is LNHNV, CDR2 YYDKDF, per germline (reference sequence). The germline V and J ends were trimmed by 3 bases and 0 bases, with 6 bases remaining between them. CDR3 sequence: CATSRAVAKNIQYF. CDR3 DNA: TGTGCCACCAGCAGGGCAGTAGCCAAAAACATTCAGTACTTC.

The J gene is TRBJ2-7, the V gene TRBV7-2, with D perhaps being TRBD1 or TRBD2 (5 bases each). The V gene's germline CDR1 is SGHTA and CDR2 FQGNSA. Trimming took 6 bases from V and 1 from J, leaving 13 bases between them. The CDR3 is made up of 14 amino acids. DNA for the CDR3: TGTGCCAGCAGTCCCCGGGGCATATCCTACGAGCAGTACTTC. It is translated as CASSPRGISYEQYF.

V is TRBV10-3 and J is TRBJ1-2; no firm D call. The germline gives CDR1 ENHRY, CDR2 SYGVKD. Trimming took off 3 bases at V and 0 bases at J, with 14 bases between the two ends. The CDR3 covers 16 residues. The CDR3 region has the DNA TGTGCCATCAGTGATGGGCGTGGGTCCGCTAACTATGGCTACACCTTC. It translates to CAISDGRGSANYGYTF.

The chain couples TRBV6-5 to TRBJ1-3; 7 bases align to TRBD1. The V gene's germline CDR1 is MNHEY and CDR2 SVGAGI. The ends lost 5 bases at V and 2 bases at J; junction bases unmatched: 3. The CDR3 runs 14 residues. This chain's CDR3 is CASSRQGPGNTIYF. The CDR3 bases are TGTGCCAGCAGTAGACAGGGACCTGGAAACACCATATATTTT.